This TCR beta chain was recorded in a study of cytomegalovirus exposure and HLA in healthy donors. 60 Vbeta and 13 Jbeta primers were used in PCR. Sequencing was performed with immunoSEQ multiplex PCR; in TCRdb, only in-frame clones are kept and a portion is missing. This sample carries under 90,000 clones, over 80% of them seen once, and the ten largest clones take roughly 2.3%. Study-level findings and limits: TCR beta chains numbering under 200 were designated cytomegalovirus-associated. Data from an earlier analysis indicated that most TCR beta V segments were productive either about 90% or about 30% of the time. In a later analysis, HLA-associated TCR beta chains were more clonally expanded than equally common others.

About this clone: Its antigen is unknown.

This TCR derives from a man younger than 30 in good health and CMV-seronegative. The specimen was PBMCs.

The DNA of the CDR3 is TGTGCCAGCAGCCAAGAGATCCTAGCGGGATTTGAGCAGTTCTTC. Its translation is CASSQEILAGFEQFF. The J gene is TRBJ2-1, the V gene TRBV4-2; TRBD2 matches at 9 bases. Looked up from germline, CDR1 is LGHNA and CDR2 is YNFKEQ. This CDR3 is 15 amino acids long. After removal of 0 bases from V and 9 bases from J, the junction contained 6 bases not matched to a gene.